One TCR beta chain is described in this entry. This specimen belongs to a study of CD8 T cells in Susac syndrome. The RNA, about 0.45 to 1 ug, was put through reverse transcription using random hexamers. Each CDR3 protein gets one entry after TCRdb re-called the immunoSEQ multiplex PCR reads with MiXCR. This table holds roughly 120,000 distinct CDR3 sequences, about 92% found once. Sequencing of TCR beta was performed on blood CD8+ and CD4+ T cells. It was treatment-naive patients with stable or active relapsing-remitting disease who made up the multiple sclerosis controls. The receptor was derived from a human donor with multiple sclerosis. Sequenced sample: CD8+ T cells from PBMCs.

CDR3 in DNA: TGTGCCAGCAGCTCAAGGACAGCGGTCACAGATACGCAGTATTTT. Its translation: CASSSRTAVTDTQYF. This chain links TRBV13 with TRBJ2-3; tentative D call: TRBD1 (6 bases). The length of the CDR3 is 15 residues. Trimming left V 4 bases short and J 2 bases short, with 13 bases between. Looked up from germline, CDR1 is PRHDT and CDR2 is FYEKMQ (reference sequence). The whole variable domain, filled in from reference TRBV13 and TRBJ2-3, reads AAGVIQSPRHLIKEKRETATLKCYPIPRHDTVYWYQQGPGQDPQFLISFYEKMQSDKGSIPDRFSAQQFSDYHSELNMSSLELGDSALYFCASSSRTAVTDTQYFGPGTRLTVL.